One and the same sample provided the 25 T cell receptor beta chains below, sequenced in a study of patients and donors after allogeneic stem cell transplantation. A single record per CDR3 protein comes from TCRdb applying MiXCR to the RT-PCR reads. Counted here are 95,000 to 120,000 distinct CDR3 sequences, over 30% occurring once; the ten biggest clones make up more than 25%. The sequenced material came from blood, either unsorted or a sorted T cell fraction (not recorded which). The receptors originated from a human donor who was either an allogeneic HSCT recipient or a stem cell or donor lymphocyte infusion donor (not recorded which). It is not recorded whose cells these are; they may come from a transplant donor.

This clonotype was counted at least ten times. CDR3 in DNA: TGTGCCAGCAGTTCCGTTAAACAGTTCCGGGCTTTCTTT. Encoded protein: CASSSVKQFRAFF. This sequence joins TRBV12-3 or TRBV12-4 and TRBJ1-1, with D unclear. This CDR3 is 13 amino acids long. Trimming took 4 bases from V and 11 from J, leaving 17 bases between them.

This clonotype was observed a few times. The CDR3 here is CASSVLSSGNTIYF. The CDR3 DNA reads TGTGCCAGCAGCGTCTTGAGCTCTGGAAACACCATATATTTT. The gene calls are TRBV13 and TRBJ1-3; D not resolved. Germline CDR1 and CDR2: PRHDT and FYEKMQ (reference sequence). Trimming pared 5 bases from V and 0 bases from J, leaving 8 bases between. The CDR3 runs 14 residues.

The table lists this clonotype with many counts. The chain employs TRBV5-1 and TRBJ2-3; TRBD2 agrees at 12 bases. The CDR3 loop spans 16 amino acids. Germline CDR1 SGHRS, CDR2 YFSETQ. Unmatched junction bases numbered 7, after V lost 4 bases and J lost 4 bases. For the CDR3, the DNA is TGCGCCAGCAGCCCGTTTCTAGCGGGAGGGGCAGATACGCAGTATTTT. As protein: CASSPFLAGGADTQYF. Full variable domain (remainder filled in from reference TRBV5-1 and TRBJ2-3): KAGVTQTPRYLIKTRGQQVTLSCSPISGHRSVSWYQQTPGQGLQFLFEYFSETQRNKGNFPGRFSGRQFSNSRSEMNVSTLELGDSALYLCASSPFLAGGADTQYFGPGTRLTVL.

The gene calls are TRBV7-3 and TRBJ2-1; TRBD1 might be the D (6 bases). Trimming took 0 bases from V and 15 from J, leaving 15 bases between them. The CDR3 is made up of 13 amino acids. Germline V gene data show CDR1 as SGHTA and CDR2 as FQGTGA. The chain's CDR3 is CASSLTNGQSRFF. The CDR3 bases are TGTGCCAGCAGCTTAACGAATGGACAGTCACGGTTCTTC.

This clonotype showed up just a few times. The chain has TRBV12-3 or TRBV12-4 and TRBJ2-7; TRBD1 matches at 7 bases. This CDR3 has 15 residues. The trim removed 4 bases at V and 0 bases at J, leaving 6 bases unmatched. The CDR3 region has the DNA TGTGCCAGCAGTTCAAACAGGGGTTTCTCCTACGAGCAGTACTTC. This translates into CASSSNRGFSYEQYF.

This chain connects TRBV5-6 to TRBJ2-7; perhaps D is TRBD1 or TRBD2 (5 bases each). This CDR3 contains 15 residues. Germline V gene sequence: CDR1 SGHDT, CDR2 YYEEEE. The ends were cut back, 5 bases at V and 3 bases at J, with 18 bases in the middle. The CDR3 sequence is CASREDPGDLYEQYF. The CDR3 DNA is TGTGCCAGCAGAGAGGACCCCGGGGACCTCTACGAGCAGTACTTC.

This chain connects TRBV10-1 to TRBJ2-3, with D possibly matching TRBD2 (5 bases). The germline V and J ends were trimmed by 0 bases and 6 bases, with 19 bases remaining between them. Germline CDR1 and CDR2: WNHNN and SYGVQD (reference sequence). The CDR3 spans 17 residues. Written as DNA, the CDR3 is TGCGCCAGCAGTGAGTCACGAGCGGACTGGAGGAAGGATACGCAGTATTTT. Its translation: CASSESRADWRKDTQYF.

The chain couples TRBV5-1 to TRBJ2-3, with D unresolved. Trimming took 4 bases from V and 6 from J, leaving 9 bases between them. Per germline, CDR1 SGHRS and CDR2 YFSETQ. The CDR3 consists of 12 residues. CDR3 sequence reads: CASSPLGDTQYF. The CDR3 DNA reads as TGCGCCAGCAGCCCACTGGGGGATACGCAGTATTTT.

This clonotype has a handful of counts. The chain employs TRBV5-1 and TRBJ1-1; D is unresolved. Trimming pared 5 bases from V and 0 bases from J, leaving 8 bases between. This CDR3 spans 13 amino acids. CDR1 is SGHRS and CDR2 is YFSETQ in the germline V gene. The CDR3 is CASSSNMNTEAFF. CDR3 sequence (DNA): TGCGCCAGCAGTTCCAACATGAACACTGAAGCTTTCTTT.

The chain has TRBV5-1 and TRBJ2-5, with TRBD1 matching over 7 bases. The CDR3 sequence is 16 residues long. The V and J ends lost 4 bases and 0 bases, in that order; junction bases with no gene match: 9. Germline lookup yields CDR1 SGHRS and CDR2 YFSETQ. The CDR3 nucleotides are TGCGCCAGCAGCCGGACCGGGACAGTGTACCAAGAGACCCAGTACTTC. It encodes CASSRTGTVYQETQYF.

This clonotype was observed a handful of times. The chain has TRBV5-6 and TRBJ2-1; D may be TRBD1 or TRBD2 (5 bases each). CDR1 and CDR2 (germline): SGHDT, YYEEEE. The CDR3 covers 16 residues. Trimming shortened V by 1 base and J by 4 bases, and 15 bases separated the two germline ends. CDR3 bases: TGTGCCAGCAGCTTGTTGGGGGTAGGCGAATACAATGAGCAGTTCTTC. Protein product: CASSLLGVGEYNEQFF.

This clonotype occurred a few times. V is TRBV12-3 or TRBV12-4 and J is TRBJ1-1; no definite D call. The CDR3 contains 14 residues. Trimming removed 5 bases at V and 5 bases at J, with 15 bases between. The CDR3 bases are TGTGCCAGCAGTCTGCGTACAGCGGGGACTGAAGCTTTCTTT. Encoded protein: CASSLRTAGTEAFF.

This clonotype was seen a handful of times. This chain joins TRBV5-6 and TRBJ1-5; TRBD1 aligns across 7 bases. V was pared by 4 bases and J by 7 bases, with 8 bases of the junction left unmatched. CDR3 length: 14 residues. Germline V lookup: CDR1 SGHDT, CDR2 YYEEEE. The DNA of the CDR3 is TGTGCCAGCAGCAGTAAGGACAGGTCACAGCCCCAGCATTTT. This gives the protein CASSSKDRSQPQHF.

V gene TRBV10-3 combines with J gene TRBJ2-1; D ambiguous. The germline gives CDR1 ENHRY, CDR2 SYGVKD. This CDR3 is built from 13 residues. The ends were cut back, 5 bases at V and 8 bases at J, with 13 bases in the middle. CDR3 sequence reads: CAISPTGSYEQFF. The CDR3 nucleotides read TGTGCCATCAGTCCGACCGGTAGCTATGAGCAGTTCTTC.

This clonotype was seen only a few times. The chain joins TRBV20-1 to TRBJ1-1; 7 bases map to TRBD1. Germline V gene data show CDR1 as DFQATT and CDR2 as SNEGSKA (reference sequence). Trimming took 6 bases from V and 2 from J; bases not matched to a gene: 12. The CDR3 extends over 15 amino acids. The CDR3: CSATKSGQLNTEAFF. The CDR3 DNA sequence: TGCAGTGCGACGAAATCGGGACAGCTCAACACTGAAGCTTTCTTT.

This clonotype has just a few counts. This chain links TRBV11-2 with TRBJ2-2; tentative D call: TRBD2 (5 bases). The CDR3 runs 16 residues. V lost 0 bases and J 6 bases, leaving 14 bases between the germline ends. CDR1 is SGHAT, CDR2 FQNNGV, per germline. CDR3 residues: CASSLEALGGAGELFF. The CDR3 bases are TGTGCCAGCAGCTTAGAAGCCCTTGGAGGCGCCGGGGAGCTGTTTTTT.

The chain combines TRBV20-1 with TRBJ2-7, with 15 bases lining up with TRBD2. This CDR3 region has 13 residues. Germline values: CDR1 DFQATT, CDR2 SNEGSKA (reference sequence). Unmatched junction bases numbered 2, after V lost 5 bases and J lost 6 bases. DNA for the CDR3: TGCAGTGCTGGACTAGCGGGAGGGGGCGAGCAGTACTTC. Translating gives CSAGLAGGGEQYF.

The rearrangement joins TRBV21-1 to TRBJ1-5. TRBV21-1 is described as a pseudogene. This CDR3 has 16 residues. Here the CDR3 DNA reads TGTGCCAGCAGCAAAGGTTGGCCCGTAGGCAATCAGCCCCAGCATTTT. Translated: CASSKGWPVGNQPQHF.

The sample holds many counts of this clonotype. The rearrangement joins TRBV11-2 to TRBJ2-1; 13 nucleotides agree with TRBD2. Germline CDR1 reads SGHAT; CDR2 reads FQNNGV. The CDR3 has 20 residues. Losses at the gene ends were 0 bases for V and 10 bases for J; bases not matched to a gene: 18. CDR3 sequence: CASSLDRLAGGPVRVNEQFF. The CDR3 DNA reads as TGTGCCAGCAGCTTAGATCGACTAGCGGGAGGACCCGTACGCGTCAACGAGCAGTTCTTC.

The chain has TRBV6-5 and TRBJ1-2; 8 bases align to TRBD1. Germline V gives CDR1 MNHEY, CDR2 SVGAGI. Unmatched junction bases numbered 7, after V lost 6 bases and J lost 7 bases. The CDR3 loop spans 13 amino acids. As DNA, the CDR3 is TGTGCCAGCAGCCGCTCGACAGGGGCTGGCTACACCTTC. Protein sequence: CASSRSTGAGYTF.

This rearrangement joins TRBV4-3 to TRBJ2-1, with TRBD2 matching 10 bases. The CDR3 length is 17 residues. Germline CDR1 is LGHNA and CDR2 is YSLEER. The V segment lost 0 bases and the J segment 4 bases; nucleotides outside the gene matches: 6. In DNA, the CDR3 is TGCGCCAGCAGCCAAGAACGACGACTAGCGGGTTACAATGAGCAGTTCTTC. Its translation is CASSQERRLAGYNEQFF.

This clonotype occurred a few times. V gene TRBV6-5 combines with J gene TRBJ1-1, with TRBD1 as a possible D gene (5 bases). The CDR3 consists of 15 residues. The germline V gene encodes CDR1 MNHEY and CDR2 SVGAGI. Between the trimmed V and J ends, which lost 2 bases and 3 bases, there was a span of 13 bases. CDR3 DNA sequence: TGTGCCAGCAGTTACGAAAGGGACGTCTACACTGAAGCTTTCTTT. This sequence encodes CASSYERDVYTEAFF.

The chain combines TRBV6-5 with TRBJ1-1; D not certain. The ends were cut back, 5 bases at V and 0 bases at J, with 13 bases in the middle. The CDR3 has 15 amino acids. Germline CDR1 reads MNHEY; CDR2 reads SVGAGI. CDR3 DNA sequence: TGTGCCAGCAGTCCCTGGACGTTTATGAACACTGAAGCTTTCTTT. Amino acids: CASSPWTFMNTEAFF.

The CDR3 DNA reads TGTGCCAGCAACGACCCGGGGGGCCTCTATGAAGCTTTCTTT. This codes for CASNDPGGLYEAFF. This chain connects TRBV4-2 to TRBJ1-1; TRBD1 is a possible D gene (6 bases). CDR1 and CDR2 from the germline V gene are LGHNA and YNFKEQ. The CDR3 extends over 14 amino acids. V gave up 7 bases and J gave up 7 bases, with 19 bases separating them.

The rearrangement links TRBV6-2 or TRBV6-3 to TRBJ2-5, with 8 nucleotides matching TRBD1. CDR3 length equals 15 residues. The V gene's germline CDR1 is MNHEY and CDR2 SVGEGT. Unmatched junction bases numbered 9, after V lost 5 bases and J lost 4 bases. Here the CDR3 DNA reads TGTGCCAGCAGTCAACGCCGGGACAGGCTAGAGACCCAGTACTTC. Its protein product is CASSQRRDRLETQYF.